Presented here are 28 T cell receptor beta chains from one specimen sequenced in a study of CD8 T cells in Susac syndrome. The RNA, about 0.5 to 1 ug, was put through reverse transcription using random hexamers. TCRdb reprocessed the immunoSEQ multiplex PCR reads with MiXCR, giving one entry per CDR3 protein. The sample consists of 95,000 to 150,000 distinct CDR3 sequences, over 85% of them appearing once. The sample taken for sequencing was CD8+ T cells from PBMCs. The receptor source for this set is a human donor with multiple sclerosis.

J is TRBJ2-1 and V is TRBV20-1, with D hard to call. Trimming cost V 2 bases and J 4 bases, with 9 bases left between them. Per germline, CDR1 DFQATT and CDR2 SNEGSKA (reference sequence). The CDR3 contains 13 residues. Here the CDR3 DNA reads TGCAGTGCTAGATACCCGGGTTACAATGAGCAGTTCTTC. Its protein is CSARYPGYNEQFF.

The V call is TRBV12-3 or TRBV12-4, the J call TRBJ2-3, with 11 bases lining up with TRBD2. The CDR3 length is 16 residues. V lost 5 bases, J lost 2 bases, and 6 bases stayed unmatched. Here the CDR3 reads CASSPRGLAVTDTQYF. For the CDR3, the DNA is TGTGCCAGCAGTCCCAGGGGACTAGCGGTCACAGATACGCAGTATTTT.

This clonotype was detected once. The chain is built from TRBV7-6 and TRBJ2-1, with D possibly matching TRBD1 (5 bases). This CDR3 region has 14 residues. CDR1 SGHVS and CDR2 FNYEAQ come from the germline V gene. V was cut by 0 bases and J by 13 bases, with 16 bases left in between. The CDR3 sequence: CASSLALNGRTQFF. The CDR3 bases are TGTGCCAGCAGCTTAGCGCTAAACGGGCGGACACAGTTCTTC.

The rearrangement uses TRBV29-1 and TRBJ2-1; no clear D gene. The CDR3 loop spans 10 amino acids. Germline V gene sequence: CDR1 SQVTM, CDR2 ANQGSEA. The V gene lost 5 bases and the J gene lost 6 bases, with 5 bases spanning the gap. In DNA, the CDR3 is TGCAGCGTTCCAGGCAATGAGCAGTTCTTC. This encodes CSVPGNEQFF.

V usage is TRBV12-3 or TRBV12-4 and J usage is TRBJ2-6, with 8 bases identical to TRBD1. The V and J ends lost 6 bases and 2 bases, in that order; junction bases with no gene match: 6. This CDR3 comprises 16 residues. Here the CDR3 reads CASRPNRGAGANVLTF. The CDR3 coding sequence is TGTGCCAGCAGACCGAACAGGGGGGCTGGGGCCAACGTCCTGACTTTC.

This rearrangement joins TRBV6-1 to TRBJ2-5; TRBD1 or TRBD2 may be the D gene (5 bases each). Deletions cut 6 bases from V and 3 bases from J, with 17 bases between. CDR1 is MNHNS, CDR2 SASEGT, per germline. The CDR3 is 15 residues long. CDR3: CASSPPGQNKETQYF. Written as DNA, the CDR3 is TGTGCCAGCAGCCCCCCGGGGCAGAACAAAGAGACCCAGTACTTC.

The chain uses TRBV27 and TRBJ1-6, with D maybe TRBD1 (5 bases). Germline V gene lookup returns CDR1 MNHEY and CDR2 SMNVEV (reference sequence). This CDR3 contains 16 residues. Trimming shortened V by 4 bases and J by 8 bases, and 18 bases separated the two germline ends. The CDR3 sequence is CASSSQSGPPHSPLHF. Written as DNA, the CDR3 is TGTGCCAGCAGTTCTCAATCAGGGCCCCCCCATTCACCCCTCCACTTT.

This sequence joins TRBV7-3 and TRBJ1-4, with a possible D match to TRBD1 (6 bases). The CDR3 runs to 15 residues. Germline assignment: CDR1 SGHTA and CDR2 FQGTGA. The V and J ends lost 5 bases and 8 bases respectively, with 18 bases between them. CDR3 in amino acids: CASSPQGNAGEKLFF. For the CDR3, the DNA is TGTGCCAGCAGCCCCCAGGGGAACGCGGGGGAAAAACTGTTTTTT.

This clonotype turned up a few times. The chain joins TRBV27 to TRBJ2-7; D is possibly TRBD2 (6 bases). This CDR3 is built from 14 residues. V was shortened by 5 bases and J by 1 base, with 12 bases between the two germline ends. Germline lookup yields CDR1 MNHEY and CDR2 SMNVEV (reference sequence). The CDR3 DNA reads as TGTGCCAGCAGTCCGGCGGGGAGGTCCTACGAGCAGTACGTC. Its translation is CASSPAGRSYEQYV.

The V call is TRBV4-1, the J call TRBJ1-3; 10 positions agree with TRBD1. Looked up from germline, CDR1 is MGHRA and CDR2 is YSYEKL. This CDR3 contains 16 residues. The V and J ends lost 5 bases and 4 bases, in that order; junction bases with no gene match: 8. CDR3 protein: CASSSRDRGSGNTIYF. The CDR3, as DNA: TGCGCCAGCAGCTCCCGGGACAGGGGTTCCGGAAACACCATATATTTT.

This chain joins TRBV7-9 and TRBJ2-5, with a possible D match to TRBD2 (6 bases). V shed 4 bases and J shed 1 base, with 10 bases lying between them. In germline, CDR1 is SEHNR, CDR2 FQNEAQ (reference sequence). The CDR3 consists of 14 residues. This CDR3 is CASSWIAAQETQYF. DNA of the CDR3: TGTGCCAGCAGCTGGATAGCGGCCCAAGAGACCCAGTACTTC.

V gene TRBV2 combines with J gene TRBJ2-3; TRBD1 is a possible D gene (6 bases). The CDR3 totals 14 residues. The ends were cut back, 6 bases at V and 2 bases at J, with 12 bases in the middle. Germline V CDR1 and CDR2: SNHLY, FYNNEI. As DNA, the CDR3 is TGTGCCAGCAGCTACAGGGTTTACACAGATACGCAGTATTTT. Its translation: CASSYRVYTDTQYF.

The genes are TRBV7-3 and TRBJ2-3; D uncertain. The CDR3 length is 14 residues. The germline V gene encodes CDR1 SGHTA and CDR2 FQGTGA. The V end lost 1 base, the J end lost 6 bases, and 11 bases lay between the germline ends. The CDR3 DNA reads TGTGCCAGCAGCTTAAGTGGGTCCCCCGATACGCAGTATTTT. Amino acid sequence: CASSLSGSPDTQYF.

The chain uses TRBV7-8 and TRBJ2-7, with a weak D call TRBD2 (5 bases). This CDR3 comprises 17 residues. V shed 0 bases and J shed 1 base, with 16 bases lying between them. CDR1 is SGHVS and CDR2 is FQNEAQ in the germline V gene. This CDR3 reads CASSLALNGGGSYEQYV. Written as DNA, the CDR3 is TGTGCCAGCAGCTTAGCGCTAAACGGCGGCGGGTCCTACGAGCAGTACGTC.

This clonotype was recorded once. The V gene is TRBV14, the J gene TRBJ1-6; D not resolved. V was trimmed by 0 bases and J by 8 bases, leaving 5 bases between them. The CDR3 loop spans 13 amino acids. The germline V gene has CDR1 SGHDN and CDR2 FVKESK. CDR3 loop: CASSQERDSPLHF. DNA of the CDR3: TGTGCCAGCAGCCAAGAGAGGGATTCACCCCTCCACTTT.

J is TRBJ1-2 and V is TRBV3-1; the D gene is possibly TRBD1 (6 bases). Germline CDR1 and CDR2: LGHDT and YNNKEL (reference sequence). The CDR3 has 16 residues. With 0 bases removed from V and 2 bases from J, the gap between germline ends came to 13 bases. The CDR3 coding sequence is TGTGCCAGCAGCCAAGATATCCGGGGGCGCAACTATGGCTACACCTTC. Translation gives CASSQDIRGRNYGYTF.

J is TRBJ2-1 and V is TRBV6-1; D call uncertain. V was clipped by 7 bases and J by 8 bases, with 12 bases between them. Looked up from germline, CDR1 is MNHNS and CDR2 is SASEGT. The CDR3 has 12 amino acids. CDR3 in amino acids: CASNLGIDEQFF. The CDR3 DNA reads TGTGCCAGCAATTTGGGTATCGATGAGCAGTTCTTC.

V and J are TRBV2 and TRBJ1-5, with TRBD1 matching over 11 bases. The germline V gene has CDR1 SNHLY and CDR2 FYNNEI. The CDR3 runs to 17 residues. V lost 2 bases, J lost 0 bases, and 3 bases stayed unmatched. The CDR3 DNA reads TGTGCCAGCAGTGAATTCGGACAGGGGGCTAGCAATCAGCCCCAGCATTTT. Amino acid sequence: CASSEFGQGASNQPQHF. Full variable domain (rest looked up from reference TRBV2 and TRBJ1-5): EPEVTQTPSHQVTQMGQEVILRCVPISNHLYFYWYRQILGQKVEFLVSFYNNEISEKSEIFDDQFSVERPDGSNFTLKIRSTKLEDSAMYFCASSEFGQGASNQPQHFGDGTRLSIL.

This chain joins TRBV19 and TRBJ1-2, with 7 bases matching TRBD1. After removal of 7 bases from V and 6 bases from J, the junction contained 8 bases not matched to a gene. The CDR3 loop spans 13 amino acids. Looked up from germline, CDR1 is LNHDA and CDR2 is SQIVND (reference sequence). This CDR3 reads CASTITGTDGYTF. Written as DNA, the CDR3 is TGTGCCAGTACTATCACCGGGACAGATGGCTACACCTTC.

The count of this clonotype is one. This rearrangement joins TRBV24-1 to TRBJ2-7, with D perhaps TRBD1 (5 bases). Germline-derived CDR1 and CDR2 are KGHDR and SFDVKD. The CDR3 totals 14 residues. Trimming removed 3 bases at V and 2 bases at J, with 10 bases between. CDR3 sequence: CATSDPRGPYEQYF. The CDR3 DNA sequence: TGTGCCACCAGTGATCCAAGGGGTCCCTACGAGCAGTACTTC.

The chain joins TRBV4-1 to TRBJ2-7; D gene uncertain. This CDR3 spans 15 amino acids. Looked up from germline, CDR1 is MGHRA and CDR2 is YSYEKL. V was clipped by 1 base and J by 2 bases, with 12 bases between them. For the CDR3, the DNA is TGCGCCAGCAGCCAAGTGTCGAGAAGTACCTACGAGCAGTACTTC. Its protein product is CASSQVSRSTYEQYF.

The J gene is TRBJ1-5, the V gene TRBV5-1; D remains unclear. With 4 bases removed from V and 10 bases from J, the gap between germline ends came to 15 bases. The CDR3 length is 13 residues. CDR1 and CDR2 from the germline V gene are SGHRS and YFSETQ. The CDR3 sequence: CASSAGPSQPQHF. CDR3 DNA sequence: TGCGCCAGCAGCGCCGGGCCTTCACAACCCCAGCATTTT.

CDR3 residues: CASSPRDGVYEQYF. The CDR3 DNA follows: TGCGCCAGCAGCCCCCGGGACGGCGTCTACGAGCAGTACTTC. The chain is built from TRBV4-1 and TRBJ2-7; D may correspond to TRBD1 or TRBD2 (5 bases each). The CDR3 sequence is 14 residues long. Germline CDR1 MGHRA, CDR2 YSYEKL. V was cut by 4 bases and J by 3 bases, with 13 bases left in between.

This chain connects TRBV30 to TRBJ1-5; D not resolved. CDR1 and CDR2 (germline): GTSNPN, SVGIG (reference sequence). The CDR3 length is 13 residues. Trimming shortened V by 0 bases and J by 6 bases, and 9 bases separated the two germline ends. The CDR3 sequence: CAWSVGRGQPQHF. In DNA form, the CDR3 reads TGTGCCTGGAGTGTAGGGCGAGGTCAGCCCCAGCATTTT.

This chain connects TRBV20-1 to TRBJ1-2; the D gene is possibly TRBD1 (6 bases). Germline CDR1 is DFQATT and CDR2 is SNEGSKA (reference sequence). Trimming took off 5 bases at V and 1 base at J, with 14 bases between the two ends. The CDR3 covers 14 residues. The CDR3 DNA is TGCAGTGCTGAGCCCCGGGACAATAACTATGGCTACACCTTC. This gives the protein CSAEPRDNNYGYTF.

The chain combines TRBV6-1 with TRBJ1-1, with D possibly matching TRBD1 (6 bases). Between the trimmed V and J ends, which lost 6 bases and 11 bases, there was a span of 19 bases. Germline assignment: CDR1 MNHNS and CDR2 SASEGT. This CDR3 contains 13 residues. The CDR3 nucleotides read TGTGCCAGCAGCCCTAAAGAAGGGGGGGAGGCTTTCTTT. Translated, it gives CASSPKEGGEAFF.

This rearrangement joins TRBV4-1 to TRBJ2-1; D ambiguous. V was trimmed by 2 bases and J by 0 bases, leaving 11 bases between them. Germline CDR1 reads MGHRA; CDR2 reads YSYEKL. The CDR3 has 16 residues. For the CDR3, the DNA is TGCGCCAGCAGCCAATCGACGACAAGCTCCTACAATGAGCAGTTCTTC. Translated: CASSQSTTSSYNEQFF.

The chain recombines TRBV6-5 with TRBJ2-7, with D possibly TRBD2 on 5 matching bases. Trimming removed 2 bases from V and 1 base from J, with 6 bases in between. The CDR3 spans 13 residues. The germline V gene encodes CDR1 MNHEY and CDR2 SVGAGI. The CDR3 coding sequence is TGTGCCAGCAGTTACCGGGGTTCCTACGAGCAGTACTTC. Translation: CASSYRGSYEQYF.